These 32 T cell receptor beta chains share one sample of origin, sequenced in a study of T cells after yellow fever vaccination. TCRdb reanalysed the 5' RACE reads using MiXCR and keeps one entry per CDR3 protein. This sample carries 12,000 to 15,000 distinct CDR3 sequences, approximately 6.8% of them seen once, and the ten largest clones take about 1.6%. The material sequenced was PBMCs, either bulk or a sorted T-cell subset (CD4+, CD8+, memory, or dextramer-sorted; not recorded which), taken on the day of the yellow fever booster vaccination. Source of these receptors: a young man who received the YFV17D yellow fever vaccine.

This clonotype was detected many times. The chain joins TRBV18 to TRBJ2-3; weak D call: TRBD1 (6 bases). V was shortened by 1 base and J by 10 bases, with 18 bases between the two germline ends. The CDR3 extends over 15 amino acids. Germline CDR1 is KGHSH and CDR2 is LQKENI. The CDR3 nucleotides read TGTGCCAGCTCACCACGGGGGCCAGTCGCTATGGCGCAGTATTTT. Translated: CASSPRGPVAMAQYF.

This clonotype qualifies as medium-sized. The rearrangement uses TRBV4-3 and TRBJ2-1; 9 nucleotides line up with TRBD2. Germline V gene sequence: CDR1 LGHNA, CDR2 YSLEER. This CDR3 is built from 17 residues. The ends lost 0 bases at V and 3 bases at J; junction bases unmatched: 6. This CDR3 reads CASSQDGRGGVYNEQFF. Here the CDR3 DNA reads TGCGCCAGCAGCCAAGATGGGCGGGGGGGCGTCTACAATGAGCAGTTCTTC.

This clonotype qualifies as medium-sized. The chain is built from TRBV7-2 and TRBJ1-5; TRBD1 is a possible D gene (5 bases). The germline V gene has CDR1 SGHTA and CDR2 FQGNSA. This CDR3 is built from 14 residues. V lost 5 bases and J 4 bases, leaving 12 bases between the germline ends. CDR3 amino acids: CASSTNWGNQPQHF. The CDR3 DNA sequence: TGTGCCAGCAGCACGAACTGGGGGAATCAGCCCCAGCATTTT.

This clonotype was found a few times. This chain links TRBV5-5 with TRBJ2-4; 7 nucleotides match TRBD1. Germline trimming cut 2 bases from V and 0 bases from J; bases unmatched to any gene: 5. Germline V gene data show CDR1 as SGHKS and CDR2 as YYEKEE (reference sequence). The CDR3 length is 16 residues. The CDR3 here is CASSFWTGLAKNIQYF. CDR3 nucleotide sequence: TGTGCCAGCAGCTTCTGGACAGGTCTAGCCAAAAACATTCAGTACTTC. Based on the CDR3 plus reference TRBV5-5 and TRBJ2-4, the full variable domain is DAGVTQSPTHLIKTRGQQVTLRCSPISGHKSVSWYQQVLGQGPQFIFQYYEKEERGRGNFPDRFSARQFPNYSSELNVNALLLGDSALYLCASSFWTGLAKNIQYFGAGTRLSVL.

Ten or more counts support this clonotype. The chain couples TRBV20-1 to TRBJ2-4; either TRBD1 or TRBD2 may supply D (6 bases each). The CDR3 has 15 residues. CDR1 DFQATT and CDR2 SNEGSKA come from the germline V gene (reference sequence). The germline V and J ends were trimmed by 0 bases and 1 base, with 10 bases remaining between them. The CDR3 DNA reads TGCAGTGCTAGAGAGCCGGGGGCGGCCAAAAACATTCAGTACTTC. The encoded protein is CSAREPGAAKNIQYF.

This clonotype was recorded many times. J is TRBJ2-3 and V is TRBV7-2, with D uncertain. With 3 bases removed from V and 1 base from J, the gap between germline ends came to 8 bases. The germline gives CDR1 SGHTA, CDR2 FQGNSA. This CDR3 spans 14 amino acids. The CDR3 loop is CASSLQSGTDTQYF. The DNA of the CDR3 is TGTGCCAGCAGCTTGCAGTCCGGCACAGATACGCAGTATTTT. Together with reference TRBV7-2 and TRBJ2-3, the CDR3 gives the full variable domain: GAGVSQSPSNKVTEKGKDVELRCDPISGHTALYWYRQSLGQGLEFLIYFQGNSAPDKSGLPSDRFSAERTGGSVSTLTIQRTQQEDSAVYLCASSLQSGTDTQYFGPGTRLTVL.

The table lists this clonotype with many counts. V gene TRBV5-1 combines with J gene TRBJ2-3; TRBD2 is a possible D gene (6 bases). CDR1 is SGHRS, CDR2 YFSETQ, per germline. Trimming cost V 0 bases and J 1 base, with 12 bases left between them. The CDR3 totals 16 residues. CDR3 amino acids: CASSLGREDRTDTQYF. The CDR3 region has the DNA TGCGCCAGCAGCTTGGGGAGGGAAGACCGCACAGATACGCAGTATTTT.

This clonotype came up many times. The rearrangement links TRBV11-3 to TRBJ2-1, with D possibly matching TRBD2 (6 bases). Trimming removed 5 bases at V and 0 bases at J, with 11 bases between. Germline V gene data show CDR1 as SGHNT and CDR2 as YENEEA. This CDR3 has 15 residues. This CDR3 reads CASSRESRSYNEQFF. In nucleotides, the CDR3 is TGTGCCAGCAGCCGGGAGAGTCGCTCCTACAATGAGCAGTTCTTC.

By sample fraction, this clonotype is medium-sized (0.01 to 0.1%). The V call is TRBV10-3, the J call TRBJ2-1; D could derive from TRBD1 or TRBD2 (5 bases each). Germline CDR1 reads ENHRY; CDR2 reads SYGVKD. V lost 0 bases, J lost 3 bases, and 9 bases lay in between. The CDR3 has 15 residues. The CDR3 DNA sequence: TGTGCCATCAGTGAGTCGACGGGGCACTACAATGAGCAGTTCTTC. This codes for CAISESTGHYNEQFF.

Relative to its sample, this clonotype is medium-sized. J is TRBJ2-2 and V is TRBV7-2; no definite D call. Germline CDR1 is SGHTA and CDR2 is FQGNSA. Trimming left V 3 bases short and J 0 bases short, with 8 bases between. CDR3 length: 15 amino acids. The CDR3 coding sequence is TGTGCCAGCAGCTTGCAGAGCGCGAACACCGGGGAGCTGTTTTTT. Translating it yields CASSLQSANTGELFF.

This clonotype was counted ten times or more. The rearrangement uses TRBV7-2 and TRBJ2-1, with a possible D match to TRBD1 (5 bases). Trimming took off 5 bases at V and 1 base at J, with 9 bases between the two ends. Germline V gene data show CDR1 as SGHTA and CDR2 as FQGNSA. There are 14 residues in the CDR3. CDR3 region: CASSLDSSYNEQFF. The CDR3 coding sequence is TGTGCCAGCAGCCTAGACAGTTCCTACAATGAGCAGTTCTTC.

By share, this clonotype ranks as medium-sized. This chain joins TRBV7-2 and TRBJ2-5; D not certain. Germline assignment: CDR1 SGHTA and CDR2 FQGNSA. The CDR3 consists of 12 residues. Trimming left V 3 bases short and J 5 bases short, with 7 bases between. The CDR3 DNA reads TGTGCCAGCAGCTTTACATGGGAGACCCAGTACTTC. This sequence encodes CASSFTWETQYF.

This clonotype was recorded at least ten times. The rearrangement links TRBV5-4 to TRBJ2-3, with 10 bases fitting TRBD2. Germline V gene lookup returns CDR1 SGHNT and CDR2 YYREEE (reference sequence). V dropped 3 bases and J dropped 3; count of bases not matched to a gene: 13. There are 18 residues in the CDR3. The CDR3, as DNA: TGTGCCAGCAGCTCGGGAGACCGAGCGGGGGGGCAGACAGATACGCAGTATTTT. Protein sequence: CASSSGDRAGGQTDTQYF.

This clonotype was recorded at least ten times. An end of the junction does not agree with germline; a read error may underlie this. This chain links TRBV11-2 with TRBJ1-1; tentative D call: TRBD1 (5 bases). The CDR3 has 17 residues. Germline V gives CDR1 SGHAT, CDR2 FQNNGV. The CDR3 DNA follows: TGTGCCAGCAGCCTCCCCAGCAGGGTCACGGTGAAAACTGAAGCTTTCTTT. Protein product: CASSLPSRVTVKTEAFF.

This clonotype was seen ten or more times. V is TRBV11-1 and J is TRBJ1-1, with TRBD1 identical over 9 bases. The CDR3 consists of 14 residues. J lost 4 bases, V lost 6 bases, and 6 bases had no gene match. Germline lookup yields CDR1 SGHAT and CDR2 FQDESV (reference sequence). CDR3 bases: TGTGCCAGCAGGACGGACAGGGGAGCCACTGAAGCTTTCTTT. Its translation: CASRTDRGATEAFF. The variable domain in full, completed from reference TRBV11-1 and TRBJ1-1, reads EAEVAQSPRYKITEKSQAVAFWCDPISGHATLYWYRQILGQGPELLVQFQDESVVDDSQLPKDRFSAERLKGVDSTLKIQPAELGDSAMYLCASRTDRGATEAFFGQGTRLTVV.

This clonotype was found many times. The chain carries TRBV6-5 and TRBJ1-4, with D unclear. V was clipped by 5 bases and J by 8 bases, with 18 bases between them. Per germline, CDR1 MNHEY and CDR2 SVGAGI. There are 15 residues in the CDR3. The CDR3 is CASSRTGISAEKLFF. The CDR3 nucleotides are TGTGCCAGCAGTCGAACCGGGATATCCGCAGAAAAACTGTTTTTT.

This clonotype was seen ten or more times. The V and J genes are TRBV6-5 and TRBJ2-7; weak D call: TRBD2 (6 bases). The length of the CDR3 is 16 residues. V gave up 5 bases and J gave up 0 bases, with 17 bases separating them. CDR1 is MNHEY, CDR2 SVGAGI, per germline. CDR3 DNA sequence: TGTGCCAGCAGTCACTACGGGAGAGACGGCTCCTACGAGCAGTACTTC. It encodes CASSHYGRDGSYEQYF.

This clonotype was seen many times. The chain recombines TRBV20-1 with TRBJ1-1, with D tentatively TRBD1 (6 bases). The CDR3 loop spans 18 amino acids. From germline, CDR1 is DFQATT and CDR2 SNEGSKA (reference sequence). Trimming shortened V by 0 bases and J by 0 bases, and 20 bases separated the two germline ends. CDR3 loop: CSARDPLRVQGVNTEAFF. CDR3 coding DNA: TGCAGTGCTAGAGATCCCCTCCGAGTACAGGGTGTGAACACTGAAGCTTTCTTT.

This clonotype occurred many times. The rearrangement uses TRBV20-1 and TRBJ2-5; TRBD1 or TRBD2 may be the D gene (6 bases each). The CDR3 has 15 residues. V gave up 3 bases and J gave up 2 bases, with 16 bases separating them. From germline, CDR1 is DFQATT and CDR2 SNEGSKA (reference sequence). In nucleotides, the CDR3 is TGCAGTGCTAGGCGTTTCGGGGGCAATCAAGAGACCCAGTACTTC. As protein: CSARRFGGNQETQYF.

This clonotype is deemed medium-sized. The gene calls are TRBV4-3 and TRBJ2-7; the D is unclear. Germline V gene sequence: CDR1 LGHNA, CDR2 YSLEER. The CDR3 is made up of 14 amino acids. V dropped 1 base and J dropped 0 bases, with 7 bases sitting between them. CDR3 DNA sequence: TGCGCCAGCAGCCAAGGGGCCAGCTCCTACGAGCAGTACGTC. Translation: CASSQGASSYEQYV.

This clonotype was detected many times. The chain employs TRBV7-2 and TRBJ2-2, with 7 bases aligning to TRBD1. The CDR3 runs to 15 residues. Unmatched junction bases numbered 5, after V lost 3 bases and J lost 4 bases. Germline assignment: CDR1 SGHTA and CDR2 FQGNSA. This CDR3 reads CASSFRTGVTGELFF. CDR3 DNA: TGTGCCAGCAGCTTCCGGACAGGCGTCACCGGGGAGCTGTTTTTT.

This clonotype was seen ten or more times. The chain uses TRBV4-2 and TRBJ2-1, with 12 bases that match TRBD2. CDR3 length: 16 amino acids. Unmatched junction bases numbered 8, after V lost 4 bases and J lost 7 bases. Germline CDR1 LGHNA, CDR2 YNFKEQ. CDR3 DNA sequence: TGTGCCAGCAGCCCGGCGACTAGCGGGGGTTGGAATGAGCAGTTCTTC. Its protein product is CASSPATSGGWNEQFF.

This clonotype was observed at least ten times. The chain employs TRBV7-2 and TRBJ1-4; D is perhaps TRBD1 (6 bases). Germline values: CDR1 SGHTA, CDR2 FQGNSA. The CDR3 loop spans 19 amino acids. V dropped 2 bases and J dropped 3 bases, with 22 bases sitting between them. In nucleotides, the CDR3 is TGTGCCAGCAGCTTAAGGGGGGCGTCGGGGAGGGGAGCTAATGAAAAACTGTTTTTT. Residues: CASSLRGASGRGANEKLFF.

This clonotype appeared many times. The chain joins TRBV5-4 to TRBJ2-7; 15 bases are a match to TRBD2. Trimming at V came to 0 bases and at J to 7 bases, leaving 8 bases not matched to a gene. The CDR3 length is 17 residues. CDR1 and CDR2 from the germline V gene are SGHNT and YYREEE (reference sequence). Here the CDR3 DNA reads TGTGCCAGCAGCTTGGGAGGAGGACTAGCGGGGGGGAGAGAGCAGTACGTC. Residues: CASSLGGGLAGGREQYV.

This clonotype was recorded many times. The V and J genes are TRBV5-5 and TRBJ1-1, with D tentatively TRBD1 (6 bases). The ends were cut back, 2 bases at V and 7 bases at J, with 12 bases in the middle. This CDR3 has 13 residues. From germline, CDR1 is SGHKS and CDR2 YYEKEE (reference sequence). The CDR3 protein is CASSLAGADEAFF. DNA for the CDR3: TGTGCCAGCAGCTTAGCAGGGGCTGATGAAGCTTTCTTT.

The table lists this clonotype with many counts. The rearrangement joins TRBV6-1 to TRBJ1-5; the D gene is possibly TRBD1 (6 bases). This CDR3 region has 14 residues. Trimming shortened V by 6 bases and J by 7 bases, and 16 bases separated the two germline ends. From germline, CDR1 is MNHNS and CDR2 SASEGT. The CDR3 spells CASRGGGSWQPQHF. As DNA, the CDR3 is TGTGCCAGCAGAGGGGGGGGGTCGTGGCAGCCCCAGCATTTT.

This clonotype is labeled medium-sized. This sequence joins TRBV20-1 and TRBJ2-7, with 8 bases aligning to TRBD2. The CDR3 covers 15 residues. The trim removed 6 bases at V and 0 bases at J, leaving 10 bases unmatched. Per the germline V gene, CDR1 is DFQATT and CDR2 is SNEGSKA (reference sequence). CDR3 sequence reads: CSARGGGTSSYEQYV. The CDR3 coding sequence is TGCAGTGCCCGGGGCGGGGGGACGAGCTCCTACGAGCAGTACGTC.

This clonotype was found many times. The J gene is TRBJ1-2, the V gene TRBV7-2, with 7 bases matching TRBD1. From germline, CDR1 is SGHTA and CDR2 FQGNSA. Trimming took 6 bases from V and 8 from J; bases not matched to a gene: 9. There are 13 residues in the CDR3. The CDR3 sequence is CASRTDRAGGYTF. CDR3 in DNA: TGTGCCAGCAGGACAGACAGGGCAGGCGGCTACACCTTC.

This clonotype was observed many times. The CDR3 spells CASSPRRGGSYNEQFF. The DNA of the CDR3 is TGTGCCAGCAGCCCCCGACGGGGGGGCTCCTACAATGAGCAGTTCTTC. The rearrangement uses TRBV7-9 and TRBJ2-1, with TRBD2 matching over 8 bases. There are 16 residues in the CDR3. With 5 bases clipped from V and 0 bases from J, the junction kept 6 bases outside the gene matches. Germline V CDR1 and CDR2: SEHNR, FQNEAQ (reference sequence).

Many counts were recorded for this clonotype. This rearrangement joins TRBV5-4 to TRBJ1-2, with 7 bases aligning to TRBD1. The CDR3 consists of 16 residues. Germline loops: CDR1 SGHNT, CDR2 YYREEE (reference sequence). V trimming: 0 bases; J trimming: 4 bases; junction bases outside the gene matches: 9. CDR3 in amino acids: CASSLAGAGGGYGYTF. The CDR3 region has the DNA TGTGCCAGCAGCTTGGCCGGGGCAGGGGGTGGCTATGGCTACACCTTC.

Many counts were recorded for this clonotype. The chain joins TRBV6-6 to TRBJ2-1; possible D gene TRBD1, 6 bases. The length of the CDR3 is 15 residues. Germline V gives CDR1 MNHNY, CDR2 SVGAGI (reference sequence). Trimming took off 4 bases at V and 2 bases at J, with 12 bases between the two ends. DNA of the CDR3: TGTGCCAGCAGTTCACAGGGCCCTACCTACAATGAGCAGTTCTTC. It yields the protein CASSSQGPTYNEQFF.

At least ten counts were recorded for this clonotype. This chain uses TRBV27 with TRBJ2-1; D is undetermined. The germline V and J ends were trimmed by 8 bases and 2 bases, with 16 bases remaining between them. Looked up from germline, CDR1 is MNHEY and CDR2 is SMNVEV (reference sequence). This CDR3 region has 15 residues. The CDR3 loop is CASLVWPNTYNEQFF. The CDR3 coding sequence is TGTGCCAGCCTTGTTTGGCCAAATACCTACAATGAGCAGTTCTTC.